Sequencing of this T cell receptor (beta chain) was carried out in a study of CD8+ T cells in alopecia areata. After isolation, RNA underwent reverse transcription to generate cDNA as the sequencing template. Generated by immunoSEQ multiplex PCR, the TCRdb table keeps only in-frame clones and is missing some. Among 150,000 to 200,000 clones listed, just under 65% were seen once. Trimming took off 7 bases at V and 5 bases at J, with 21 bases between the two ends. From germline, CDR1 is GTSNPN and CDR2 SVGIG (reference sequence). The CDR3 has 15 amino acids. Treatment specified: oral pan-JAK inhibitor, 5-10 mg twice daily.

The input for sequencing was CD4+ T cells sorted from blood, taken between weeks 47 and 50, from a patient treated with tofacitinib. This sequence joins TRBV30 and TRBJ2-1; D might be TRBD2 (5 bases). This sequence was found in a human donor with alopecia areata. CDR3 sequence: CASAFRGNRHNEQFF. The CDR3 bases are TGTGCCTCCGCGTTCCGGGGAAATCGTCACAATGAGCAGTTCTTC.